This TCR beta chain is from a study of blood T cell repertoires in COVID-19. Study overall: Researchers got acute and convalescent COVID-19 samples from the United States, Italy and Spain.

Germline V gene data show CDR1 as LGHDT and CDR2 as YNNKEL (reference sequence). V was clipped by 8 bases and J by 4 bases, with 14 bases between them. The CDR3 length is 14 residues. As processed by the authors: The authors estimated nucleated cell counts from reference gene primer amplification. TCRdb's copy holds only in-frame clones and misses some; the assay was immunoSEQ multiplex PCR. The V and J calls and the clone size are those of that table, but D and trimming were determined from the DNA. The sample yields approximately 300,000 clones, 80% to 95% seen once. The table lists this clone with a few counts.

The rearrangement uses TRBV3-1 (or the pseudogene TRBV3-2) and TRBJ2-2; D not certain. Sample: peripheral blood. The TCR comes from a woman aged 25 to 39 with COVID-19, enrolled during active disease. The CDR3 loop reads CASSYTIGTGELFF. In DNA, the CDR3 is TGTGCCAGCTCTTACACCATTGGCACCGGGGAGCTGTTTTTT.